The present entry profiles one T cell receptor (beta chain) with its context. Its specificity is unknown. This entry comes from a study of OX40 agonist ivuxolimab in advanced cancers. Study-wide context: In this trial design, patients received ivuxolimab intravenously at 0.01 to 10 mg/kg every 2 weeks. Study conclusions and caveats: CD8+ T cells were the subset that, on average, had more expanded clones than CD4+. Specificity for antigen went undetermined in the expanded peripheral T cells.

Trimming took 6 bases from V and 4 from J, leaving 10 bases between them. There are 12 residues in the CDR3. Germline V gene data show CDR1 as MNHNS and CDR2 as SASEGT. This table comes from immunoSEQ multiplex PCR, and its TCRdb copy is limited to in-frame clones, with some not included. The table lists roughly 90,000 clones, roughly 89% of them singletons. Sample: CD4+ or CD8+ T cells sorted from blood, taken in a trial of the OX40 agonist ivuxolimab. This TCR was recovered from an adult with an advanced solid tumor such as melanoma, head and neck, liver or kidney cancer. The V and J genes are TRBV6-1 and TRBJ2-7; D tentatively reads TRBD1 or TRBD2 (6 bases each). CDR3 bases: TGTGCCAGCAGAGGGGGGAGATACGAGCAGTACTTC. The encoded protein is CASRGGRYEQYF.